This record concerns one TCR beta chain sequence. CDR1 is SNHLY and CDR2 is FYNNEI in the germline V gene. This CDR3 comprises 12 residues. The V and J ends lost 5 bases and 9 bases respectively, with 11 bases between them. Data came from immunoSEQ multiplex PCR; TCRdb stores just in-frame clones and leaves some out. The sample lists 140,000 or so clones; roughly 84% were seen once. The record originates from a study of T cell responses to AZD1222 COVID-19 vaccine. The rearrangement links TRBV2 to TRBJ1-5, with D uncertain. Here the sequenced sample was peripheral blood, taken 28 days after the second AZD1222 dose. The receptor was isolated from an adult who received the AZD1222 COVID-19 vaccine. The CDR3 DNA reads TGTGCCAGCAGTCAAAATGAGGGGCCCCAGCATTTT. It specifies CASSQNEGPQHF.